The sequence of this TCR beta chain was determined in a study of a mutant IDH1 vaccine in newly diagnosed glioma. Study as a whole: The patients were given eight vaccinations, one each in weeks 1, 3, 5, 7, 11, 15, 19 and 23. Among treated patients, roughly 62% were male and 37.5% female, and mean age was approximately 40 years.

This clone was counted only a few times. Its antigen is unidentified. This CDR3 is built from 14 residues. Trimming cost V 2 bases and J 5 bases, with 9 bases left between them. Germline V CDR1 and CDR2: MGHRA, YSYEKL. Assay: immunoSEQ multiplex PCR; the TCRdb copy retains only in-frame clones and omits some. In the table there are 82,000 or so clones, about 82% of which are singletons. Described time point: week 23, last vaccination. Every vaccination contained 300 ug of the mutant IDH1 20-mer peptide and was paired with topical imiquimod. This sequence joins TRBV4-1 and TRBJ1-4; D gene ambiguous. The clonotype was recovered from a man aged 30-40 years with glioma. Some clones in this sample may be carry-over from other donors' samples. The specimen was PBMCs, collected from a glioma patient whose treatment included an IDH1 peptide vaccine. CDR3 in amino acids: CASSQKQPNEKLFF. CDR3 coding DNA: TGCGCCAGCAGCCAAAAACAGCCAAATGAAAAACTGTTTTTT.